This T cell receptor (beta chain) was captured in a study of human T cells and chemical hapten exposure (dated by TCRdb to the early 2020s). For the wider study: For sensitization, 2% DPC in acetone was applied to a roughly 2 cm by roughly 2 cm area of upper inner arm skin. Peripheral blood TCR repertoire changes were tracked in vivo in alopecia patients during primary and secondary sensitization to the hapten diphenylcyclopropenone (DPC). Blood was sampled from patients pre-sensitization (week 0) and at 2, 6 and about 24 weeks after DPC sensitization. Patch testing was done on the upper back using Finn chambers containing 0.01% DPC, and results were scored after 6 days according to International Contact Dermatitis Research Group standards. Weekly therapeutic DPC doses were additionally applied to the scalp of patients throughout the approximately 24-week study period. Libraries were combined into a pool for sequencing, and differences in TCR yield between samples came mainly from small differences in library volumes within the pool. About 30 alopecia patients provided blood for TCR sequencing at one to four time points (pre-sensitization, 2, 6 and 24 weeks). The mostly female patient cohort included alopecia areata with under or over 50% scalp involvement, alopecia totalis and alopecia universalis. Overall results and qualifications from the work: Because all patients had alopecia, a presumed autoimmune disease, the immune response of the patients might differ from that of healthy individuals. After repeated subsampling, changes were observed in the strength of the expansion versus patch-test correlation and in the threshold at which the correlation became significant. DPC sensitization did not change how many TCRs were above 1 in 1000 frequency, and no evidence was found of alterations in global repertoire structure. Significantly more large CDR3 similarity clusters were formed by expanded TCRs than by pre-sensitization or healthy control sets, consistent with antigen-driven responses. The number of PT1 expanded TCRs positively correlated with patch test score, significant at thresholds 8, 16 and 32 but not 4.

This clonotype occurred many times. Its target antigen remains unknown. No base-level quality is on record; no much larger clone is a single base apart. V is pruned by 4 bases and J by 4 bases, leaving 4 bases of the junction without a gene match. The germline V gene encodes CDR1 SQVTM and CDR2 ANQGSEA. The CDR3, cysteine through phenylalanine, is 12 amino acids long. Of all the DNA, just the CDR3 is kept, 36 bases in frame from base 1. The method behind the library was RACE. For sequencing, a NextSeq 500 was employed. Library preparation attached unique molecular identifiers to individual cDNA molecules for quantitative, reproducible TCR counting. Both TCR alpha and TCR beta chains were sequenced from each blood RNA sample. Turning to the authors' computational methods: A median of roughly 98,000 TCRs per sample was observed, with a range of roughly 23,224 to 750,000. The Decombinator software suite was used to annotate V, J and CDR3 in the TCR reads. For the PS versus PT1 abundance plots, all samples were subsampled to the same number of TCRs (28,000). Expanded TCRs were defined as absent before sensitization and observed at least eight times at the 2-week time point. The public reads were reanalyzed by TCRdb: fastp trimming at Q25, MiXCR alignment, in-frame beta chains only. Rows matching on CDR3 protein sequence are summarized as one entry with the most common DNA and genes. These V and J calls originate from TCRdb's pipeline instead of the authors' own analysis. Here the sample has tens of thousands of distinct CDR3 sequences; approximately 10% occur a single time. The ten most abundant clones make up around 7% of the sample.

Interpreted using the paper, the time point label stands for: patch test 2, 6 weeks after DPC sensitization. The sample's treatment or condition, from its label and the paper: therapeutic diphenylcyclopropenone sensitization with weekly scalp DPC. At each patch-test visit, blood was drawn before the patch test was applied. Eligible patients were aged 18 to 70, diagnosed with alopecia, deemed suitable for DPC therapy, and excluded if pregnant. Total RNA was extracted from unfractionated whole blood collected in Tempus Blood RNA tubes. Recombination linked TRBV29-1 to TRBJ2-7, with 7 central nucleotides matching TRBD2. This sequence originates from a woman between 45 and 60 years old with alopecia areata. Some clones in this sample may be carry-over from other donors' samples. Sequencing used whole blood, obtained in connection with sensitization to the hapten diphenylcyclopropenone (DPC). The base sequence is TGCAGCGTTGGTTCTAGCGGTTACGAGCAGTACTTC. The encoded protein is CSVGSSGYEQYF.